This entry is about one T cell receptor beta chain. No antigen is known for it. No base quality information exists; no much larger clone differs at one position. The sample is drawn from a study of OX40 agonist ivuxolimab in advanced cancers. In the study overall: Ivuxolimab, which targeted the costimulatory receptor OX40 (CD134), was an agonistic, fully human IgG2 monoclonal antibody. Among the 50 to 55 dose-escalation patients, about 20 had hepatocellular carcinoma, approximately 15 melanoma, 9 renal cell carcinoma and 9 head and neck cancer. In the dose-escalation cohort, 82.7% of patients were male, and the mean age was roughly 60 years, with a range of about 23 to 85. The point of sequencing TCRbeta in the periphery was to test whether ivuxolimab changed TCR sequence diversity and drove clonal T-cell expansion. Patients were allowed to have had prior anti-PD-1, anti-PD-L1 or anti-CTLA-4 therapy, and 30% to 40% of the dose-escalation patients had been treated with checkpoint inhibitors. The paper describes the monotherapy dose-escalation part (N ≈ 52 patients) of the phase I trial of ivuxolimab. Intravenous ivuxolimab was administered to patients every 2 weeks at six dose levels: 0.01, 0.1, 0.3, 1.5, 3 and 10 mg/kg. Partial responses occurred in three dose-escalation patients, of whom one had hepatocellular carcinoma and two had cutaneous melanoma. Summary of the overall study and its limitations: At doses of 0.1 to 3.0 mg/kg, clonal expansion of both CD4+ and CD8+ T cells in blood was seen between baseline and week 6. Low levels of normalized T-cell clonal expansion were also seen in some patients who did not respond. The antigen specificity of the peripheral T cells that underwent clonal expansion was not determined. After ivuxolimab, expanded clones were on average more numerous among CD8+ T cells than among CD4+ T cells. In the 0.1-3.0 mg/kg groups, partial responders had among the lowest normalized peripheral clonal expansion, particularly in CD8+ T cells.

The CDR3 measures 11 amino acids from cysteine to phenylalanine. The only DNA kept is the CDR3, 33 bases in frame from the first base. V lost 10 bases and J lost 6 bases; the stretch between them is 12 bases long. The germline V gene supplies CDR1 MNHNS and CDR2 SASEGT. To sequence the TCRbeta CDR3 region, genomic DNA was isolated from the sorted cells. The immunoSEQ Assay was used for sequencing of TCRbeta CDR3 regions. TCRdb re-hosts the immuneACCESS table, in-frame sequences only. Its copies lack some clones; in the studies checked, an unresolved V gene accounts for under half of them, and the cause for the rest is not known. A total of 44,000 or so clones appear in this sample, 79% of them only once. Roughly 2% of the sample goes to the ten largest clones. Patients with autoimmune disease history or receiving systemic immunosuppression were excluded from the trial. In every dose cohort, peripheral blood was drawn for TCR sequencing at baseline, cycle 4 day 1, and cycle 7 day 1. Samples were obtained from an open-label, multicenter, first-in-human phase I dose-escalation trial of ivuxolimab. The trial enrolled adults with locally advanced or metastatic head and neck squamous cell, hepatocellular, melanoma or renal cell carcinoma. Before TCR sequencing, CD4+ T cells and CD8+ T cells from peripheral blood were sorted into separate populations.

This clonotype was sampled from an adult with an advanced solid tumor such as melanoma, head and neck, liver or kidney cancer. The sequencing used CD4+ or CD8+ T cells sorted from blood, collected in a trial of the OX40 agonist ivuxolimab. The rearranged chain carries TRBV6-1 and TRBJ1-1; matching of 5 bases hints at TRBD1 as the D gene. The DNA sequence reads TGTGCCACGACTGGGGCCTCTGAAGCTTTCTTT. This yields the protein CATTGASEAFF.